These 25 T cell receptor beta chains were sequenced from one sample in a study of blood T cell repertoires in COVID-19. Clones were sequenced by immunoSEQ multiplex PCR, and TCRdb holds only the in-frame ones, with some missing. Among 250,000 to 350,000 clones listed, 90% were seen once. Sequencing input: PBMCs or T cells enriched from blood (not recorded which). All receptors come from a woman aged 18-29 years with acute COVID-19.

This clone was recorded once. Other DNA sequences from this sample encode an identical CDR3 as well. The CDR3: CASSYGGGTEAFF. The CDR3 nucleotides are TGTGCCAGCAGTTACGGCGGGGGCACTGAAGCTTTCTTT. The chain joins TRBV6-5 to TRBJ1-1, with D tentatively TRBD1 (5 bases). The ends were cut back, 2 bases at V and 4 bases at J, with 8 bases in the middle. CDR3 length: 13 amino acids. Germline CDR1 MNHEY, CDR2 SVGAGI.

The gene calls are TRBV6-4 and TRBJ1-1; D remains unclear. The length of the CDR3 is 14 residues. CDR1 and CDR2 from the germline V gene are MRHNA and SNTAGT. Trimming left V 0 bases short and J 4 bases short, with 9 bases between. The CDR3 coding sequence is TGTGCCAGCAGTGACTCGTTTCGGGGCACTGAAGCTTTCTTT. Translation gives CASSDSFRGTEAFF.

Details on this clone: Other DNA variants within this sample encode the same CDR3. This chain joins TRBV7-3 and TRBJ1-1, with a tentative D call TRBD1 (5 bases). Germline-derived CDR1 and CDR2 are SGHTA and FQGTGA. CDR3 length: 13 amino acids. With 4 bases removed from V and 1 base from J, the gap between germline ends came to 7 bases. The DNA for the CDR3 is TGTGCCAGCAGCTCCGGACAGAACACTGAAGCTTTCTTT. Translated, it gives CASSSGQNTEAFF.

The chain links TRBV7-2 to TRBJ2-7; TRBD1 matches at 9 bases. Germline loops: CDR1 SGHTA, CDR2 FQGNSA. This CDR3 contains 15 residues. Trimming took 5 bases from V and 7 from J; bases not matched to a gene: 12. The CDR3 nucleotides are TGTGCCAGCAGCGCCACCGGGACAGGGACAGAAGAGCAGTACTTC. It is translated as CASSATGTGTEEQYF.

This clone was seen just once. The CDR3 protein is CASSLETTVYNEQFF. The DNA of the CDR3 is TGTGCCAGCAGCTTAGAGACGACTGTCTACAATGAGCAGTTCTTC. The chain joins TRBV7-8 to TRBJ2-1, with no clear D. V lost 1 base and J 3 bases, leaving 10 bases between the germline ends. CDR1 SGHVS and CDR2 FQNEAQ come from the germline V gene. The CDR3 has 15 residues.

The chain couples TRBV7-2 to TRBJ1-2; D gene uncertain. The CDR3 consists of 12 residues. Trimming removed 5 bases at V and 13 bases at J, with 17 bases between. Per germline, CDR1 SGHTA and CDR2 FQGNSA. This CDR3 reads CASSANGLAGTF. Here the CDR3 DNA reads TGTGCCAGCAGCGCCAATGGCCTGGCTGGCACCTTC.

V usage is TRBV12-3 or TRBV12-4 and J usage is TRBJ2-1; D call uncertain. V lost 3 bases and J lost 3, with 3 bases in between. This CDR3 region has 12 residues. CDR3 sequence reads: CASSFNYNEQFF. The CDR3 nucleotides are TGTGCCAGCAGTTTTAACTACAATGAGCAGTTCTTC.

CDR3 nucleotides: TGTGCCAGTAGTATTAGCCCGGGATCCTACGAGCAGTACTTC. Residues: CASSISPGSYEQYF. The J gene is TRBJ2-7, the V gene TRBV19, with a possible D match to TRBD2 (5 bases). The CDR3 is 14 residues long. With 3 bases removed from V and 1 base from J, the gap between germline ends came to 10 bases. CDR1 LNHDA and CDR2 SQIVND come from the germline V gene (reference sequence).

The chain carries TRBV12-5 and TRBJ2-1; 7 bases match TRBD2. The CDR3 totals 16 residues. The germline gives CDR1 LGHNT, CDR2 FRNRAP. With V trimmed by 7 bases and J by 3 bases, 12 bases remained unmatched. The CDR3 sequence: CASAGGIEGNYNEQFF. CDR3 bases: TGTGCTAGTGCGGGGGGAATAGAAGGGAACTACAATGAGCAGTTCTTC.

This clone appeared a single time. The rearrangement joins TRBV15 to TRBJ1-1, with 7 bases matching TRBD1. This CDR3 spans 15 amino acids. Germline V gene sequence: CDR1 LNHNV, CDR2 YYDKDF (reference sequence). V lost 3 bases to trimming and J lost 0 bases; unmatched junction nucleotides: 4. The CDR3 DNA sequence: TGTGCCACCAGCAGCCCGACAGGGTTGAACACTGAAGCTTTCTTT. This translates into CATSSPTGLNTEAFF.

As regards this clone: Additional DNA sequences in this sample encode the identical CDR3. The chain links TRBV3-1 (or the pseudogene TRBV3-2) to TRBJ2-3, with 9 positions matching TRBD2. The CDR3 is made up of 15 amino acids. Germline lookup yields CDR1 LGHDT and CDR2 YNNKEL (reference sequence). J gave up 0 bases and V 4 bases, and 2 bases lay outside the gene matches. The CDR3 sequence: CASSPTSGSTDTQYF. The CDR3, as DNA: TGTGCCAGCAGCCCCACTAGCGGGAGCACAGATACGCAGTATTTT.

The rearrangement joins TRBV28 to TRBJ1-1; 8 bases line up with TRBD1. V gave up 4 bases and J gave up 5 bases; unmatched junction bases: 6. The CDR3 sequence is 14 residues long. Germline V gene data show CDR1 as MDHEN and CDR2 as SYDVKM. CDR3 sequence: CASSSQGVRTEAFF. CDR3 in DNA: TGTGCCAGCAGTTCACAGGGGGTAAGGACTGAAGCTTTCTTT.

The chain joins TRBV7-9 to TRBJ1-3; 8 bases are shared with TRBD1. The CDR3 has 19 amino acids. Losses at the gene ends were 0 bases for V and 0 bases for J; bases not matched to a gene: 10. CDR1 is SEHNR and CDR2 is FQNEAQ in the germline V gene (reference sequence). The CDR3 reads CASSLATGTGSFSGNTIYF. The DNA of the CDR3 is TGTGCCAGCAGCTTAGCCACCGGGACAGGATCTTTCTCTGGAAACACCATATATTTT.

The chain uses TRBV9 and TRBJ2-1; D call uncertain. Germline V gives CDR1 SGDLS, CDR2 YYNGEE. The CDR3 sequence is 16 residues long. V lost 0 bases to trimming and J lost 4 bases, with 14 bases between them. This CDR3 reads CASSVDYTLFYNEQFF. CDR3 nucleotide sequence: TGTGCCAGCAGCGTAGATTACACCCTTTTTTACAATGAGCAGTTCTTC. The entire variable domain, with the rest obtained from reference TRBV9 and TRBJ2-1, is as follows: DSGVTQTPKHLITATGQRVTLRCSPRSGDLSVYWYQQSLDQGLQFLIQYYNGEERAKGNILERFSAQQFPDLHSELNLSSLELGDSALYFCASSVDYTLFYNEQFFGPGTRLTVL.

The V gene is TRBV6-6, the J gene TRBJ1-2; D is unclear. The CDR3 has 11 amino acids. V was trimmed by 2 bases and J by 6 bases, leaving 4 bases between them. Germline CDR1 reads MNHNY; CDR2 reads SVGAGI (reference sequence). The CDR3 DNA reads TGTGCCAGCAGTTACCAGGATGGCTACACCTTC. Translation: CASSYQDGYTF.

V usage is TRBV18 and J usage is TRBJ2-7; D gene ambiguous. CDR3 length: 14 amino acids. CDR1 and CDR2 from the germline V gene are KGHSH and LQKENI. Trimming shortened V by 0 bases and J by 9 bases, and 15 bases separated the two germline ends. CDR3 loop: CASSPPGTAARQYF. The CDR3 DNA reads as TGTGCCAGCTCACCACCGGGCACGGCCGCCCGGCAGTACTTC. The full variable domain, its missing parts supplied by reference TRBV18 and TRBJ2-7, is NAGVMQNPRHLVRRRGQEARLRCSPMKGHSHVYWYRQLPEEGLKFMVYLQKENIIDESGMPKERFSAEFPKEGPSILRIQQVVRGDSAAYFCASSPPGTAARQYFGPGTRLTVT.

The V gene is TRBV30, the J gene TRBJ2-7; D is perhaps TRBD2 (5 bases). CDR3 length equals 12 residues. Trimming took off 5 bases at V and 4 bases at J, with 12 bases between the two ends. Germline V CDR1 and CDR2: GTSNPN, SVGIG (reference sequence). The CDR3 sequence: CAWDKGGYEQYF. The CDR3 DNA reads TGTGCCTGGGATAAAGGAGGATACGAGCAGTACTTC.

V usage is TRBV7-6 and J usage is TRBJ2-3; D perhaps matches TRBD1 (6 bases). V shed 2 bases and J shed 0 bases, with 12 bases lying between them. Germline CDR1 and CDR2: SGHVS and FNYEAQ. This CDR3 has 16 residues. The CDR3 nucleotides are TGTGCCAGCAGCTTACAGGGGCCACCTAGCACAGATACGCAGTATTTT. Amino acids: CASSLQGPPSTDTQYF.

Note on this clone: Other DNA variants within this sample encode the same CDR3. This rearrangement joins TRBV18 to TRBJ1-5, with D possibly being TRBD1 (6 bases). Between the trimmed V and J ends, which lost 2 bases and 4 bases, there was a span of 9 bases. This CDR3 region has 14 residues. Germline CDR1 reads KGHSH; CDR2 reads LQKENI. CDR3 in amino acids: CASSPSRGNQPQHF. DNA of the CDR3: TGTGCCAGCTCACCAAGCAGGGGAAATCAGCCCCAGCATTTT.

The chain combines TRBV5-4 with TRBJ2-1; TRBD2 might be the D (5 bases). V was trimmed by 4 bases and J by 4 bases, leaving 15 bases between them. From germline, CDR1 is SGHNT and CDR2 YYREEE (reference sequence). The CDR3 extends over 15 amino acids. CDR3 sequence reads: CASSLDGGAYNEQFF. CDR3 in DNA: TGTGCCAGCAGCCTAGACGGAGGTGCATACAATGAGCAGTTCTTC. The full variable domain, in which reference TRBV5-4 and TRBJ2-1 provide the parts outside the CDR3, is ETGVTQSPTHLIKTRGQQVTLRCSSQSGHNTVSWYQQALGQGPQFIFQYYREEENGRGNFPPRFSGLQFPNYSSELNVNALELDDSALYLCASSLDGGAYNEQFFGPGTRLTVL.

This clone was observed a single time. The rearrangement uses TRBV3-1 (or the pseudogene TRBV3-2) and TRBJ1-4, with unresolved D. Trimming shortened V by 7 bases and J by 8 bases, and 38 bases separated the two germline ends. This CDR3 comprises 21 residues. Germline loops: CDR1 LGHDT, CDR2 YNNKEL (reference sequence). CDR3 nucleotides: TGTGCCAGCACCTACGGCGACGGAGCCTTCCGTCGGGTCGCGCGAACCGAAAAACTGTTTTTT. This codes for CASTYGDGAFRRVARTEKLFF.

The V gene is TRBV7-2, the J gene TRBJ1-1; no firm D call. V was clipped by 2 bases and J by 1 base, with 5 bases between them. The CDR3 consists of 13 residues. The germline V gene encodes CDR1 SGHTA and CDR2 FQGNSA. CDR3 amino acids: CASSLFQNTEAFF. For the CDR3, the DNA is TGTGCCAGCAGCTTATTTCAGAACACTGAAGCTTTCTTT.

This clone was detected only once. The V call is TRBV7-2, the J call TRBJ2-1; weak D call: TRBD2 (5 bases). The CDR3 is made up of 15 amino acids. V lost 0 bases and J lost 0, with 6 bases in between. CDR1 and CDR2 (germline): SGHTA, FQGNSA. In nucleotides, the CDR3 is TGTGCCAGCAGCTTAGCAGGGAGCTCCTACAATGAGCAGTTCTTC. Its protein is CASSLAGSSYNEQFF.

The chain carries TRBV18 and TRBJ2-6; no definite D call. Trimming pared 3 bases from V and 2 bases from J, leaving 8 bases between. CDR3 length: 15 residues. Germline loops: CDR1 KGHSH, CDR2 LQKENI. CDR3 sequence (DNA): TGTGCCAGCTCACCCCAGGTGACTGGGGCCAACGTCCTGACTTTC. This sequence encodes CASSPQVTGANVLTF. Looking up the rest from reference TRBV18 and TRBJ2-6 gives the full variable domain: NAGVMQNPRHLVRRRGQEARLRCSPMKGHSHVYWYRQLPEEGLKFMVYLQKENIIDESGMPKERFSAEFPKEGPSILRIQQVVRGDSAAYFCASSPQVTGANVLTFGAGSRLTVL.

The chain couples TRBV29-1 to TRBJ2-7; 7 nucleotides match TRBD2. The CDR3 is made up of 14 amino acids. J was trimmed by 2 bases and V by 6 bases; bases with no gene match: 10. CDR1 and CDR2 (germline): SQVTM, ANQGSEA. The CDR3 loop is CSVRGGRSAYEQYF. In DNA form, the CDR3 reads TGCAGCGTCCGAGGCGGGAGATCGGCCTACGAGCAGTACTTC.